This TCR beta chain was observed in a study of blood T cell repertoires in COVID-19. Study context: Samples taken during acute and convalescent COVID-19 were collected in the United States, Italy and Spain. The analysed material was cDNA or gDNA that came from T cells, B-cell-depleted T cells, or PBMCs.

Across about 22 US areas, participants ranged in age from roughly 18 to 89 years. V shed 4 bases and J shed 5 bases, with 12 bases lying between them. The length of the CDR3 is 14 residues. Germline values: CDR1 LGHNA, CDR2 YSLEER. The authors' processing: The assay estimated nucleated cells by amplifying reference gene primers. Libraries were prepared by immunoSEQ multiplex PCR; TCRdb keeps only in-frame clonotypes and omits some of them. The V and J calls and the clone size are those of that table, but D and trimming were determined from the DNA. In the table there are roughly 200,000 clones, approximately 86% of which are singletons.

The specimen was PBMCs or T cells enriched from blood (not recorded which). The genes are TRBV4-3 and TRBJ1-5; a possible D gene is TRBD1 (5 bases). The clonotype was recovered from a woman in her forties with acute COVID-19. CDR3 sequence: CASSPGTSDQPQHF. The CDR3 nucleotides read TGCGCCAGCAGCCCCGGGACTTCCGATCAGCCCCAGCATTTT.